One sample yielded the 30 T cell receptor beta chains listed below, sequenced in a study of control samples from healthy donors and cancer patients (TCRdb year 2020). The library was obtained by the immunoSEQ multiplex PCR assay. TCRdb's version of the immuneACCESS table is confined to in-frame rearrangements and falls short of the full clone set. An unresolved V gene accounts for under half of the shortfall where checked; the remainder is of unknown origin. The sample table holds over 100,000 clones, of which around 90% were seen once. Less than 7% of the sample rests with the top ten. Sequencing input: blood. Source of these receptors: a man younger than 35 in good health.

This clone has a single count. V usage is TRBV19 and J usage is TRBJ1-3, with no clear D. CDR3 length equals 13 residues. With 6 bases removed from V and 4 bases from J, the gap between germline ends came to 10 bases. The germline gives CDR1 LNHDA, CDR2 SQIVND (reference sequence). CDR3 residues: CASRRREGNTIYF. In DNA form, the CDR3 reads TGTGCCAGTAGGCGACGGGAAGGAAACACCATATATTTT.

As DNA, the CDR3 is TGTGCCAGCAGCTCAATCCGGGGGGCCGGAGAGACCCAGTACTTC. Amino acid sequence: CASSSIRGAGETQYF. V is TRBV11-2 and J is TRBJ2-5, with D maybe TRBD2 (7 bases). V dropped 4 bases and J dropped 4 bases, with 16 bases sitting between them. CDR1 SGHAT and CDR2 FQNNGV come from the germline V gene. CDR3 length: 15 amino acids.

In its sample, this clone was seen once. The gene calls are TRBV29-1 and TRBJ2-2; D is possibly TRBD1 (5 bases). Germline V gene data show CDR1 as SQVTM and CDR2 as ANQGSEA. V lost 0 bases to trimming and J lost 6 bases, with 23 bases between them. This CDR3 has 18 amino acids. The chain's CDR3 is CSVEDGPGKVYVPGELFF. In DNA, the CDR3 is TGCAGCGTTGAAGATGGGCCAGGGAAGGTATATGTCCCCGGGGAGCTGTTTTTT.

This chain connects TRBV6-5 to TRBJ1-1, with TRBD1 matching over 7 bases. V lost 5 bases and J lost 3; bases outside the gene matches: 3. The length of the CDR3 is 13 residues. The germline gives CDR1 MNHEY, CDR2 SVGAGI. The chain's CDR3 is CASSPGGYTEAFF. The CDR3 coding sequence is TGTGCCAGCAGTCCAGGGGGGTACACTGAAGCTTTCTTT.

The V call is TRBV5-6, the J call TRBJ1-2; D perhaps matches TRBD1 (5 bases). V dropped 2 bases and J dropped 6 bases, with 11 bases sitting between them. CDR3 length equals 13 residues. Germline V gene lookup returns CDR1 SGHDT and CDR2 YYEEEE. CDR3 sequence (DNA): TGTGCCAGCAGCTTTAGGCAGGGAGATGGCTACACCTTC. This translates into CASSFRQGDGYTF.

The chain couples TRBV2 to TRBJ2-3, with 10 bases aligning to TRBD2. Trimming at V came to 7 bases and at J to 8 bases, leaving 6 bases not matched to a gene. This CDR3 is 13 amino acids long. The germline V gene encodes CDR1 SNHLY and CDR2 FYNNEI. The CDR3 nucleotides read TGTGCCAGCACCCGGACTAGCGGAACTACGCAGTATTTT. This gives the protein CASTRTSGTTQYF.

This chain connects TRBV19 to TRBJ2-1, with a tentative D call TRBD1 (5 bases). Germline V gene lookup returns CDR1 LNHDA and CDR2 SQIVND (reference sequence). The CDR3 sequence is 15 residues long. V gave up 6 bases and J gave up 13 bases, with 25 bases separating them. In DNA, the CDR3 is TGTGCCAGTAGATCCGAGACAGTTGGGGTGTCGTTTCAGTTCTTC. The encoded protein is CASRSETVGVSFQFF.

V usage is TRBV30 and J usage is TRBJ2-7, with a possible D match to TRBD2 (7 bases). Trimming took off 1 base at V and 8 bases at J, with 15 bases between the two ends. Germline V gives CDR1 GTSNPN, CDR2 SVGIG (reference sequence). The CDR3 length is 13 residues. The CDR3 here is CAWSAAGGLKQYF. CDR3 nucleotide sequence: TGTGCCTGGAGTGCTGCCGGGGGGCTCAAGCAGTACTTC.

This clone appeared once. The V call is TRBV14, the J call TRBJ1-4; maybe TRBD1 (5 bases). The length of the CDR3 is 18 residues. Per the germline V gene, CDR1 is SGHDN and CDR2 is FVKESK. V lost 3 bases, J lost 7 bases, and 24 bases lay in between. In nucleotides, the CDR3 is TGTGCCAGCAGCCACCCGCTCCGAGGGGACCCTTGGGGTGAAAAACTGTTTTTT. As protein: CASSHPLRGDPWGEKLFF. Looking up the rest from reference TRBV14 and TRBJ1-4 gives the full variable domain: EAGVTQFPSHSVIEKGQTVTLRCDPISGHDNLYWYRRVMGKEIKFLLHFVKESKQDESGMPNNRFLAERTGGTYSTLKVQPAELEDSGVYFCASSHPLRGDPWGEKLFFGSGTQLSVL.

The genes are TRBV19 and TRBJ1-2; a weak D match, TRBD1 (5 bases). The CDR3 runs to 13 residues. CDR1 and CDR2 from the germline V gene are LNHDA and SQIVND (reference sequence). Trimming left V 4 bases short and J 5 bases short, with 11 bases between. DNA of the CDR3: TGTGCCAGTAGTACAGGGTCAAGTTATGGCTACACCTTC. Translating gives CASSTGSSYGYTF.

The CDR3 DNA reads as TGTGCCAGCAGTCTTCAGGGAGGGCAGGTCTACGAGCAGTACTTC. It encodes CASSLQGGQVYEQYF. The chain recombines TRBV6-5 with TRBJ2-7; 7 bases line up with TRBD2. CDR1 is MNHEY, CDR2 SVGAGI, per germline. Trimming at V came to 5 bases and at J to 3 bases, leaving 10 bases not matched to a gene. The CDR3 sequence is 15 residues long.

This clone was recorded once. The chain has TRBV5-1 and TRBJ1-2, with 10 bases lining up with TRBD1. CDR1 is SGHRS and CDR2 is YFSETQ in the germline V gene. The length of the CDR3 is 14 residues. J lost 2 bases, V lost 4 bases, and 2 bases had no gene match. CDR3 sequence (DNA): TGCGCCAGCAGCCCGGACAGGGGGAACTATGGCTACACCTTC. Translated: CASSPDRGNYGYTF.

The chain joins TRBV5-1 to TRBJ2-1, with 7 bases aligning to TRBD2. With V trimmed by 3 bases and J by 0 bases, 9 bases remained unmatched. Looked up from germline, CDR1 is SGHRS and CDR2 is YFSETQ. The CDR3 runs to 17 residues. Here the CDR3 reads CASSSGLGSSSYNEQFF. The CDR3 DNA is TGCGCCAGCAGCTCCGGACTAGGCTCAAGCTCCTACAATGAGCAGTTCTTC.

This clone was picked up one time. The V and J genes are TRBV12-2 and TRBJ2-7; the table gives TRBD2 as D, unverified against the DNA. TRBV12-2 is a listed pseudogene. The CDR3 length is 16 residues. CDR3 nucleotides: TGTGCAAGTCGCTTCCCCCCCTGGCGGGGGGGCTACGAGCAGTACTTC. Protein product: CASRFPPWRGGYEQYF.

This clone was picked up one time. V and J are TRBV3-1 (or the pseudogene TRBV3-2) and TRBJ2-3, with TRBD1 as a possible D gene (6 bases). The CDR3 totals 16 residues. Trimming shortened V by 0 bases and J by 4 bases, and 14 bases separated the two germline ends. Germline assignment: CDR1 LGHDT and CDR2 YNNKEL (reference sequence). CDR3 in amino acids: CASSQEWGRGPDTQYF. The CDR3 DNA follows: TGTGCCAGCAGCCAAGAATGGGGCAGGGGCCCAGATACGCAGTATTTT.

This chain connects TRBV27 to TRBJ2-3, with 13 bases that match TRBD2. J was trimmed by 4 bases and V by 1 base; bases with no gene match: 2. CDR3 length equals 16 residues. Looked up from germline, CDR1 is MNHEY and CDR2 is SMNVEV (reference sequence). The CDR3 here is CASSLWTSGGPDTQYF. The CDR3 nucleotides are TGTGCCAGCAGTTTATGGACTAGCGGGGGCCCAGATACGCAGTATTTT.

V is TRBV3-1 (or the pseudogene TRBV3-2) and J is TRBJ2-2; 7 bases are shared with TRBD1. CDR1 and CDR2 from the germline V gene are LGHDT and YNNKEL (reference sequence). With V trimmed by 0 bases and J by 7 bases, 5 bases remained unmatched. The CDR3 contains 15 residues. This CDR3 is CASSQDLTGDGELFF. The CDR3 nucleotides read TGTGCCAGCAGCCAAGATCTCACAGGGGACGGGGAGCTGTTTTTT.

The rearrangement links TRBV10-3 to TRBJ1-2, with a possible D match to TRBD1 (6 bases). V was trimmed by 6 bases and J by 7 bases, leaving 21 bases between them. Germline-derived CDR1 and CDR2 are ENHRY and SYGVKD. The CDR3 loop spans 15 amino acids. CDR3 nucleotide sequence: TGTGCCATCAGGGAGACAGGAGATCACTATGGTGGCTACACCTTC. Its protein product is CAIRETGDHYGGYTF.

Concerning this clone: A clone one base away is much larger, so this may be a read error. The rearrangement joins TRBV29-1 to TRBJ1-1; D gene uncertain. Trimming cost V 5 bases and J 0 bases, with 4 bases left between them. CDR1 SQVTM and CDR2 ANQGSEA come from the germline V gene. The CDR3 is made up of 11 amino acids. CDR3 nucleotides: TGCAGCGTTCGGGTGAACACTGAAGCTTTCTTT. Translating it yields CSVRVNTEAFF.

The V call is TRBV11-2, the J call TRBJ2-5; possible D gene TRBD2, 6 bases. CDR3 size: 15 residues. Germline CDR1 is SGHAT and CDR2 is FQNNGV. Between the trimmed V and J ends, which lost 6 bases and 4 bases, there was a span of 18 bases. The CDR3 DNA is TGTGCCAGCAGTCATCCGGGGGTGTGGGGAGAGACCCAGTACTTC. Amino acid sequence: CASSHPGVWGETQYF.

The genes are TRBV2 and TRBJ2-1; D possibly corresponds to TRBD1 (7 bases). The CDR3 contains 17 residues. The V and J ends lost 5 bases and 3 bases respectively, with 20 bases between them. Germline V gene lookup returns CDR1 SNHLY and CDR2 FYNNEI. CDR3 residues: CASSHSGQAGGYNEQFF. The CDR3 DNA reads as TGTGCCAGCAGTCATTCTGGACAGGCCGGGGGCTACAATGAGCAGTTCTTC.

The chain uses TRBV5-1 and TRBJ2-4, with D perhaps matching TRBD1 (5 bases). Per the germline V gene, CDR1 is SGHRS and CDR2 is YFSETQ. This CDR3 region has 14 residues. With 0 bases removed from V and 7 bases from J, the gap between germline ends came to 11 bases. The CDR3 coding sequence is TGCGCCAGCAGCTTGGGTGGGGCTAGGAACATTCAGTACTTC. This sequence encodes CASSLGGARNIQYF.

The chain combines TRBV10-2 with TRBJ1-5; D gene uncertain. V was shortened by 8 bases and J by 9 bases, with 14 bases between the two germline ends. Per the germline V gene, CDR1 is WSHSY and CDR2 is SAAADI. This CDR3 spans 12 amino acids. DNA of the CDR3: TGCGCCAGCGGCCCCATACCCCGGCCCCAGCATTTT. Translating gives CASGPIPRPQHF.

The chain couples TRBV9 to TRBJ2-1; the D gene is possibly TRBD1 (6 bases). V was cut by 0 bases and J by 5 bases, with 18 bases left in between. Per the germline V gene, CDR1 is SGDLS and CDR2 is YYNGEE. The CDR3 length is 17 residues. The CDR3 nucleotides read TGTGCCAGCAGCGTAGAAGGCTGGGCAGGGGCTAACAATGAGCAGTTCTTC. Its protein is CASSVEGWAGANNEQFF.

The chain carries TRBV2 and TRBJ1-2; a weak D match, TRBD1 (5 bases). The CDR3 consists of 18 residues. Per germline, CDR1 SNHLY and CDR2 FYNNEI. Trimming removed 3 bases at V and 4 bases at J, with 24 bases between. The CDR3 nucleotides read TGTGCCAGCAGTGAGTCTAAAGCCCCCGTAGTTGGGGCCTATGGCTACACCTTC. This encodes CASSESKAPVVGAYGYTF.

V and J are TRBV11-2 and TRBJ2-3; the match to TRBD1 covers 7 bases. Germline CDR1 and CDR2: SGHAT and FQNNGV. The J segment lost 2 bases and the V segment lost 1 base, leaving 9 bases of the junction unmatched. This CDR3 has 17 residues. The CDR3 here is CASSLGKGQKITDTQYF. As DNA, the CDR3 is TGTGCCAGCAGCTTAGGAAAGGGACAGAAGATCACAGATACGCAGTATTTT.

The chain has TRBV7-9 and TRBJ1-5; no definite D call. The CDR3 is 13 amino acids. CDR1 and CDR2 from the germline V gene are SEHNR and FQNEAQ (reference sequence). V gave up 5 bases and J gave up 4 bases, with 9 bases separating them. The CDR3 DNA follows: TGTGCCAGCAGCCGAGACTGGAATCAGCCCCAGCATTTT. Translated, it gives CASSRDWNQPQHF.

CDR3 amino acids: CASSEFVDQPQHF. The CDR3, as DNA: TGTGCCAGCAGTGAGTTCGTCGATCAGCCCCAGCATTTT. The chain has TRBV2 and TRBJ1-5; the D is unclear. The CDR3 is 13 amino acids. Trimming pared 3 bases from V and 5 bases from J, leaving 8 bases between. Germline V CDR1 and CDR2: SNHLY, FYNNEI.

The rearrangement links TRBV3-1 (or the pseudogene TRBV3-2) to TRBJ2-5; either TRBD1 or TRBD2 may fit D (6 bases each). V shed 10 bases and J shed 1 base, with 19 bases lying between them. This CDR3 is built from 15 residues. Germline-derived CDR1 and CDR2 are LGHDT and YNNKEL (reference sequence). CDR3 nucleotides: TGTGCCACCCAACCACCCGGGGGCAGCCAAGAGACCCAGTACTTC. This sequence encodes CATQPPGGSQETQYF.

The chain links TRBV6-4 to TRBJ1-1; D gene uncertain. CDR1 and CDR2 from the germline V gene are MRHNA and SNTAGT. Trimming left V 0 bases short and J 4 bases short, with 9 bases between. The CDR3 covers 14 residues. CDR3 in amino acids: CASSDSIWGTEAFF. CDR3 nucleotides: TGTGCCAGCAGTGACTCGATATGGGGCACTGAAGCTTTCTTT.